Here is one T cell receptor (beta chain) with its context. Ages ranged from about 18 to 89 years, with residence in more than 20 US areas. Participants' own reports of clinical history determined their cohort assignment. The sample comes from a study of blood T cell repertoires in COVID-19. Study as a whole: Spain, Italy and the United States supplied samples that represented acute and convalescent COVID-19. The analysed material was cDNA or gDNA that came from T cells, B-cell-depleted T cells, or PBMCs.

The table came from immunoSEQ multiplex PCR; TCRdb's copy has only in-frame clones and leaves some out. The data show 200,000 or so clones, roughly 80% seen once. The J segment lost 0 bases and the V segment lost 5 bases, leaving 7 bases of the junction unmatched. Germline CDR1 reads SGHRS; CDR2 reads YFSETQ. This CDR3 has 15 residues. This TCR derives from a woman in her thirties or forties with acute COVID-19. The rearrangement links TRBV5-1 to TRBJ2-5, with 7 bases aligning to TRBD1. Sequences were obtained from PBMCs or T cells enriched from blood (not recorded which). CDR3 coding DNA: TGCGCCAGCAGTTTAAGACAGGGAAACCAAGAGACCCAGTACTTC. As protein: CASSLRQGNQETQYF.